A single sample gave rise to the 29 T cell receptor beta chains below, sequenced in a study of blood T cell repertoires in COVID-19. Profiled with immunoSEQ multiplex PCR; TCRdb holds only in-frame clones, not every one. The sample contains 240,000 or so clones, about 88% of which appear only once. Source material: peripheral blood. All receptors derive from a woman aged 70 to 79 with active or convalescent COVID-19.

The CDR3 nucleotides are TGTGCCGTCGGGAGCCGCAATCAGCCCCAGCATTTT. It translates to CAVGSRNQPQHF. The chain couples TRBV10-3 to TRBJ1-5; D is ambiguous. The CDR3 contains 12 residues. Germline loops: CDR1 ENHRY, CDR2 SYGVKD. Trimming stripped 11 bases from V and 2 bases from J, with 10 bases between.

V and J are TRBV27 and TRBJ1-2; 9 bases are shared with TRBD1. The CDR3 length is 12 residues. Per the germline V gene, CDR1 is MNHEY and CDR2 is SMNVEV (reference sequence). Trimming cost V 10 bases and J 8 bases; bases outside gene matches: 8. The CDR3 loop reads CATRTGAGGYTF. The CDR3 DNA reads as TGTGCCACCAGGACAGGGGCTGGGGGCTACACCTTC.

The chain employs TRBV5-4 and TRBJ2-7; TRBD2 matches 7 bases. Germline V gene data show CDR1 as SGHNT and CDR2 as YYREEE (reference sequence). J lost 1 base, V lost 3 bases, and 4 bases had no gene match. This CDR3 is built from 14 residues. For the CDR3, the DNA is TGTGCCAGCAGCTCGCTCGGGGGGTCCTACGAGCAGTACTTC. It codes for CASSSLGGSYEQYF.

The V and J genes are TRBV19 and TRBJ2-1, with D unresolved. Germline CDR1 reads LNHDA; CDR2 reads SQIVND (reference sequence). CDR3 length: 16 amino acids. V gave up 0 bases and J gave up 6 bases, with 15 bases separating them. The CDR3 reads CASSIDRIPGLNEQFF. The DNA of the CDR3 is TGTGCCAGTAGTATAGATAGGATCCCGGGTCTCAATGAGCAGTTCTTC.

The chain couples TRBV4-1 to TRBJ1-1; TRBD1 matches 10 bases. Germline assignment: CDR1 MGHRA and CDR2 YSYEKL. The CDR3 totals 15 residues. The trim removed 10 bases at V and 4 bases at J, leaving 12 bases unmatched. The CDR3 protein is CATSPAGTGVTEAFF. Here the CDR3 DNA reads TGCGCCACCTCTCCCGCCGGGACAGGGGTCACTGAAGCTTTCTTT.

On this clone itself: Other DNA sequences within the sample encode an identical CDR3. V is TRBV12-3 or TRBV12-4 and J is TRBJ1-4, with D hard to call. The CDR3 sequence is 13 residues long. Trimming took 1 base from V and 4 from J, leaving 4 bases between them. CDR3 sequence reads: CASSLDGNEKLFF. The CDR3 nucleotides read TGTGCCAGCAGTTTAGACGGTAATGAAAAACTGTTTTTT.

This clone was observed a handful of times. The chain joins TRBV7-8 to TRBJ1-1; TRBD1 aligns across 7 bases. The J segment lost 8 bases and the V segment lost 3 bases, leaving 12 bases of the junction unmatched. CDR3 length: 15 amino acids. Germline V gene sequence: CDR1 SGHVS, CDR2 FQNEAQ. CDR3 amino acids: CASSLRETGQVEAFF. The CDR3, as DNA: TGTGCCAGCAGCTTGAGGGAGACAGGGCAGGTCGAAGCTTTCTTT.

This chain connects TRBV5-1 to TRBJ2-3; D not resolved. This CDR3 spans 15 amino acids. Deletions cut 0 bases from V and 0 bases from J, with 8 bases between. The germline V gene has CDR1 SGHRS and CDR2 YFSETQ. CDR3 nucleotides: TGCGCCAGCAGCTTGGACGGAGTCAGCACAGATACGCAGTATTTT. As protein: CASSLDGVSTDTQYF.

The V gene is TRBV5-1, the J gene TRBJ2-1; 8 bases map to TRBD2. Germline-derived CDR1 and CDR2 are SGHRS and YFSETQ. There are 14 residues in the CDR3. The ends lost 0 bases at V and 4 bases at J; junction bases unmatched: 0. The CDR3 DNA follows: TGCGCCAGCAGCTTGGTAGCGGGGTACAATGAGCAGTTCTTC. The encoded protein is CASSLVAGYNEQFF.

The chain combines TRBV7-2 with TRBJ1-4; D remains ambiguous. The V gene's germline CDR1 is SGHTA and CDR2 FQGNSA. V was trimmed by 1 base and J by 0 bases, leaving 9 bases between them. This CDR3 region has 16 residues. The chain's CDR3 is CASSLGELSTNEKLFF. The CDR3 region has the DNA TGTGCCAGCAGCTTAGGCGAGTTGTCAACTAATGAAAAACTGTTTTTT.

J is TRBJ2-1 and V is TRBV18; 11 bases line up with TRBD1. This CDR3 has 19 amino acids. Looked up from germline, CDR1 is KGHSH and CDR2 is LQKENI. The trim removed 3 bases at V and 8 bases at J, leaving 18 bases unmatched. CDR3 bases: TGTGCCAGCTCACCTTCTGCCTGGACAGGGGGCAAAGGGAGGGATGAGCAGTTCTTC. It translates to CASSPSAWTGGKGRDEQFF.

The V gene is TRBV29-1, the J gene TRBJ1-1; 7 positions match TRBD1. The junction had 8 bases not matched to a gene; V was cut back by 7 bases and J by 0 bases. The CDR3 sequence is 14 residues long. Germline lookup yields CDR1 SQVTM and CDR2 ANQGSEA. CDR3 DNA sequence: TGCAGCGGACGACAGGGATGGATGAACACTGAAGCTTTCTTT. This translates into CSGRQGWMNTEAFF.

The chain couples TRBV7-6 to TRBJ2-2, with TRBD1 as a possible D gene (6 bases). CDR1 is SGHVS and CDR2 is FNYEAQ in the germline V gene. The CDR3 loop spans 17 amino acids. V was cut by 1 base and J by 6 bases, with 18 bases left in between. CDR3 nucleotide sequence: TGTGCCAGCAGCTTAGGGGCACAGGGACGGACCCCCGGGGAGCTGTTTTTT. It specifies CASSLGAQGRTPGELFF.

This chain connects TRBV18 to TRBJ1-1, with D maybe TRBD1 (6 bases). V lost 5 bases to trimming and J lost 2 bases, with 12 bases between them. The CDR3 is made up of 14 amino acids. Germline V gives CDR1 KGHSH, CDR2 LQKENI. For the CDR3, the DNA is TGTGCCAGCTCAGTACAGGGAGTTAACACTGAAGCTTTCTTT. Its protein is CASSVQGVNTEAFF.

V is TRBV7-3 and J is TRBJ2-7, with a weak D call TRBD1 (6 bases). V lost 4 bases, J lost 6 bases, and 13 bases lay in between. The CDR3 runs to 13 residues. The V gene's germline CDR1 is SGHTA and CDR2 FQGTGA. CDR3 DNA: TGTGCCAGCAGCTATGGGACATCGGGCGAGCAGTACTTC. Translating it yields CASSYGTSGEQYF.

The rearrangement joins TRBV5-1 to TRBJ2-7; 9 bases align to TRBD2. Germline assignment: CDR1 SGHRS and CDR2 YFSETQ. V dropped 6 bases and J dropped 2; count of bases not matched to a gene: 6. The CDR3 extends over 14 amino acids. The CDR3 loop reads CASTAGGGAYEQYF. Here the CDR3 DNA reads TGCGCCAGCACCGCGGGCGGGGGGGCCTACGAGCAGTACTTC.

The chain is built from TRBV18 and TRBJ2-3; TRBD2 matches 12 bases. Trimming cost V 3 bases and J 8 bases; bases outside gene matches: 3. This CDR3 contains 14 residues. Germline CDR1 and CDR2: KGHSH and LQKENI. The CDR3 loop reads CASSPTSGSGTQYF. The CDR3 DNA follows: TGTGCCAGCTCACCGACTAGCGGGAGCGGTACGCAGTATTTT.

The V call is TRBV29-1, the J call TRBJ2-1, with 7 bases that match TRBD1. Germline V CDR1 and CDR2: SQVTM, ANQGSEA. V was pared by 8 bases and J by 5 bases, with 12 bases of the junction left unmatched. The CDR3 length is 14 residues. Written as DNA, the CDR3 is TGCAGCTTGAACCGGGACAGCCCCAACAATGAGCAGTTCTTC. It is translated as CSLNRDSPNNEQFF.

The chain has TRBV4-1 and TRBJ2-1, with TRBD2 as a possible D gene (5 bases). Germline CDR1 reads MGHRA; CDR2 reads YSYEKL. The V and J ends lost 8 bases and 5 bases respectively, with 13 bases between them. The CDR3 is made up of 13 amino acids. CDR3 region: CASRGIPNNEQFF. CDR3 nucleotides: TGCGCCAGCCGGGGTATCCCAAACAATGAGCAGTTCTTC.

This chain joins TRBV5-6 and TRBJ2-2; maybe TRBD1 (5 bases). V lost 1 base and J lost 6, with 7 bases in between. The CDR3 runs to 13 residues. Germline values: CDR1 SGHDT, CDR2 YYEEEE. The DNA of the CDR3 is TGTGCCAGCAGCTTGAGGGGCGCCGGGGAGCTGTTTTTT. Protein product: CASSLRGAGELFF.

The chain recombines TRBV29-1 with TRBJ1-2; 7 bases are a match to TRBD1. CDR1 SQVTM and CDR2 ANQGSEA come from the germline V gene. V shed 3 bases and J 4 bases; nucleotides not matched to a gene: 8. This CDR3 has 14 residues. The CDR3 here is CSVDGLGDSYGYTF. Written as DNA, the CDR3 is TGCAGCGTTGATGGGTTGGGGGACAGCTATGGCTACACCTTC.

The V gene is TRBV5-6, the J gene TRBJ2-1; D uncertain. The CDR3 runs to 11 residues. The V gene's germline CDR1 is SGHDT and CDR2 YYEEEE. Deletions cut 2 bases from V and 8 bases from J, with 5 bases between. The chain's CDR3 is CASSLAYEQFF. The CDR3 DNA is TGTGCCAGCAGCTTAGCATATGAGCAGTTCTTC.

J is TRBJ2-3 and V is TRBV4-3, with 13 nucleotides matching TRBD2. The CDR3 is 19 amino acids. Germline CDR1 is LGHNA and CDR2 is YSLEER. V was clipped by 3 bases and J by 3 bases; unmatched bases: 12. CDR3 region: CASSQARVGTSGVTDTQYF. In DNA form, the CDR3 reads TGCGCCAGCAGCCAGGCGAGAGTCGGGACTAGCGGGGTGACAGATACGCAGTATTTT.

This rearrangement joins TRBV9 to TRBJ1-1; no firm D call. The CDR3 spans 14 residues. V lost 0 bases, J lost 3 bases, and 9 bases lay in between. Germline CDR1 and CDR2: SGDLS and YYNGEE. The CDR3 sequence: CASSVATGDTEAFF. CDR3 coding DNA: TGTGCCAGCAGCGTAGCTACCGGGGACACTGAAGCTTTCTTT.

This sequence joins TRBV11-2 and TRBJ2-1, with 11 bases matching TRBD2. The CDR3 covers 14 residues. J lost 15 bases, V lost 5 bases, and 12 bases had no gene match. Per the germline V gene, CDR1 is SGHAT and CDR2 is FQNNGV. CDR3 bases: TGTGCCAGCAGCCGAGAAAGGCTAGCGGGGGGCAGGTTCTTC. Translated, it gives CASSRERLAGGRFF.

V is TRBV9 and J is TRBJ1-3, with no clear D. This CDR3 has 16 amino acids. CDR1 is SGDLS and CDR2 is YYNGEE in the germline V gene. Trimming shortened V by 4 bases and J by 0 bases, and 14 bases separated the two germline ends. The CDR3 spells CASSSLGRTSGNTIYF. As DNA, the CDR3 is TGTGCCAGCAGCTCTTTAGGGAGGACCTCTGGAAACACCATATATTTT.

V is TRBV28 and J is TRBJ1-6; D call uncertain. CDR3 size: 14 residues. The germline CDR1 and CDR2 sequences are MDHEN and SYDVKM. V was pared by 6 bases and J by 9 bases, with 15 bases between. The CDR3 nucleotides read TGTGCCAGCAGCTCTGACACCCCTCCTTCACCCCTCCACTTT. Encoded protein: CASSSDTPPSPLHF.

V usage is TRBV3-1 (or the pseudogene TRBV3-2) and J usage is TRBJ1-2; TRBD1 might be the D (5 bases). The CDR3 extends over 14 amino acids. Germline loops: CDR1 LGHDT, CDR2 YNNKEL (reference sequence). V lost 1 base and J lost 2, with 8 bases in between. The CDR3: CASSQVTGNYGYTF. In nucleotides, the CDR3 is TGTGCCAGCAGCCAAGTAACAGGAAACTATGGCTACACCTTC.

J is TRBJ1-2 and V is TRBV9; D is unresolved. The CDR3 length is 14 residues. V was pared by 0 bases and J by 2 bases, with 8 bases between. The germline V gene has CDR1 SGDLS and CDR2 YYNGEE. The CDR3 sequence: CASSVDGNNYGYTF. The CDR3 nucleotides read TGTGCCAGCAGCGTAGATGGCAACAACTATGGCTACACCTTC.